This is a list of T cell receptor beta chains from one sample in a study of blood T cell repertoires in COVID-19. Profiled with immunoSEQ multiplex PCR; TCRdb holds only in-frame clones, not every one. Among 150,000 to 200,000 clones listed, about three quarters were seen once. Material: peripheral blood. These receptors were collected from a woman older than 75 with active or convalescent COVID-19. CDR3s include the opening cysteine and the closing phenylalanine or tryptophan. Each record gives: V gene, J gene, clone size, D gene, CDR3 protein, CDR3 DNA. D genes are given only for firm matches. Clone size is stated in some rows and not others, as once, few, many or a class when expanded.

TRBV10-1	TRBJ2-7	NA	TRBD2	CASRGGLVPNTQREQYF	TGCGCCAGCAGAGGGGGACTAGTACCGAACACCCAGCGTGAGCAGTACTTC
TRBV6-5	TRBJ1-3	NA	TRBD1	CASRWTGAAGNTIYF	TGTGCCAGCAGGTGGACAGGGGCGGCGGGAAACACCATATATTTT
TRBV29-1	TRBJ1-3	NA	TRBD1	CSGGQGPNTIYF	TGCAGCGGGGGACAGGGGCCGAACACCATATATTTT
TRBV4-3	TRBJ1-1	NA	NA	CASSQDGGQGEAFF	TGCGCCAGCAGCCAAGATGGAGGGCAGGGAGAAGCTTTCTTT
TRBV7-9	TRBJ1-1	NA	NA	CASSPLLRDTEAFF	TGTGCCAGCAGCCCTTTGCTACGGGACACTGAAGCTTTCTTT
TRBV12-3/TRBV12-4	TRBJ1-1	NA	NA	CASSPGSTEAFF	TGTGCCAGCAGTCCCGGGTCCACTGAAGCTTTCTTT
TRBV29-1	TRBJ1-4	few	TRBD1	CSATGTGSEKLFF	TGCAGCGCAACCGGGACAGGGAGTGAAAAACTGTTTTTT
TRBV3-1/TRBV3-2	TRBJ2-7	NA	TRBD2	CASSRRGLSGGDYEQYF	TGTGCCAGCAGCCGGCGAGGCCTTAGCGGGGGGGACTACGAGCAGTACTTC
TRBV28	TRBJ1-2	few	NA	CASSRGGSDYGYTF	TGTGCCAGCAGTCGGGGGGGGTCAGACTATGGCTACACCTTC
TRBV5-4	TRBJ2-3	once	TRBD2	CASSSGAGGPTDTQYF	TGTGCCAGCAGCTCAGGAGCGGGGGGCCCCACAGATACGCAGTATTTT
TRBV5-4	TRBJ1-6	NA	TRBD1	CASSFRGQGVNSPLHF	TGTGCCAGCAGCTTCAGGGGGCAGGGCGTTAATTCACCCCTCCACTTT
TRBV19	TRBJ2-3	NA	TRBD1	CASGRQGIDTQYF	TGTGCCAGCGGCAGACAGGGAATAGATACGCAGTATTTT
TRBV19	TRBJ1-4	NA	TRBD1	CASSSRDRSNEKLFF	TGTGCCAGTAGTAGCCGGGACAGAAGTAATGAAAAACTGTTTTTT
TRBV19	TRBJ2-7	once	TRBD2	CASSVSGGSYEQYF	TGTGCCAGTAGTGTAAGCGGGGGGTCCTACGAGCAGTACTTC
TRBV5-1	TRBJ1-1	once	NA	CASSPWGGKNTEAFF	TGCGCCAGCAGCCCATGGGGCGGTAAAAACACTGAAGCTTTCTTT
TRBV19	TRBJ1-6	NA	NA	CASSIDSGFSYNSPLHF	TGTGCCAGTAGTATTGACAGCGGGTTCTCCTATAATTCACCCCTCCACTTT
TRBV3-1/TRBV3-2	TRBJ2-7	NA	NA	CASSQSQGYEQYF	TGTGCCAGCAGCCAATCGCAGGGGTACGAGCAGTACTTC
TRBV28	TRBJ2-7	NA	TRBD1	CASIAVGTGDEQYF	TGTGCCAGCATCGCCGTCGGGACAGGGGACGAGCAGTACTTC
TRBV18	TRBJ2-2	NA	TRBD1	CASSWTGFGELFF	TGTGCCAGCTCATGGACAGGGTTCGGGGAGCTGTTTTTT
TRBV6-5	TRBJ2-5	NA	TRBD1	CASSLGQFKETQYF	TGTGCCAGCAGTTTGGGACAGTTCAAAGAGACCCAGTACTTC
TRBV27	TRBJ1-2	NA	NA	CASSLSPVYGYTF	TGTGCCAGCAGTTTATCTCCGGTCTATGGCTACACCTTC
TRBV5-1	TRBJ1-1	NA	NA	CASSYHRVDTEAFF	TGCGCCAGCAGCTATCACAGGGTCGACACTGAAGCTTTCTTT
TRBV3-1/TRBV3-2	TRBJ1-2	NA	TRBD1	CASSRATGTGVSGYTF	TGTGCCAGCAGCCGAGCAACCGGGACAGGGGTCTCTGGCTACACCTTC
TRBV5-6	TRBJ1-2	NA	NA	CASSSALNYGYTF	TGTGCCAGCAGCTCCGCACTAAACTATGGCTACACCTTC
TRBV30	TRBJ2-5	NA	NA	CAWSTGFGETQYF	TGTGCCTGGAGTACAGGGTTCGGTGAGACCCAGTACTTC
TRBV6-1	TRBJ1-2	NA	NA	CASREAARGGYTF	TGTGCCAGCCGTGAGGCGGCACGAGGAGGCTACACCTTC
TRBV5-4	TRBJ1-2	NA	NA	CASSLILTNYGYTF	TGTGCCAGCAGCTTGATACTAACTAACTATGGCTACACCTTC
TRBV5-1	TRBJ1-1	NA	NA	CASSSTGISGVNTEAFF	TGCGCCAGCAGCTCAACGGGTATATCGGGGGTGAACACTGAAGCTTTCTTT
TRBV6-5	TRBJ1-2	NA	NA	CASREGGGGNTF	TGTGCCAGCCGAGAGGGGGGGGGCGGAAACACCTTC
TRBV28	TRBJ2-2	NA	NA	CASRAGNTGELFF	TGTGCCAGCAGGGCTGGGAACACCGGGGAGCTGTTTTTT
TRBV11-3	TRBJ2-3	NA	TRBD2	CASSSYTSGEGTDTQYF	TGTGCCAGCAGCTCCTATACTAGCGGGGAAGGCACAGATACGCAGTATTTT
TRBV4-3	TRBJ2-7	NA	NA	CASSQDRRLAEQYF	TGCGCCAGCAGCCAAGATCGACGATTAGCCGAGCAGTACTTC
TRBV27	TRBJ2-1	once	TRBD2	CASSLAGGQQFF	TGTGCCAGCAGCCTAGCGGGGGGGCAGCAGTTCTTC
TRBV4-1	TRBJ1-4	NA	TRBD1	CASSQVKGQGGEAEKLFF	TGCGCCAGCAGCCAAGTTAAGGGACAGGGGGGAGAGGCTGAAAAACTGTTTTTT
TRBV6-1	TRBJ1-5	NA	NA	CASSEIAHQPQHF	TGTGCCAGCAGTGAAATAGCCCATCAGCCCCAGCATTTT
TRBV11-2	TRBJ1-4	NA	TRBD1	CASSSWTGGDEKLFF	TGTGCCAGCAGCTCATGGACAGGGGGGGATGAAAAACTGTTTTTT
TRBV30	TRBJ1-1	NA	NA	CAWSVFRDGAFF	TGTGCCTGGAGTGTATTCAGGGATGGGGCTTTCTTT
TRBV29-1	TRBJ2-3	NA	NA	CSAQRGNTQYF	TGCAGCGCTCAAAGGGGAAATACGCAGTATTTT
TRBV7-3	TRBJ1-2	NA	NA	CASSYRTAHLYGYTF	TGTGCCAGCAGCTACCGGACAGCCCATCTCTATGGCTACACCTTC
TRBV4-2	TRBJ2-2	NA	TRBD2	CASKLAGPLSGGELFF	TGTGCCAGCAAGTTAGCGGGGCCCCTTAGCGGCGGGGAGCTGTTTTTT
TRBV5-1	TRBJ1-1	NA	NA	CASTVSERGNTEAFF	TGCGCCAGCACAGTCTCCGAGCGGGGGAACACTGAAGCTTTCTTT
TRBV3-1/TRBV3-2	TRBJ2-6	NA	NA	CASSQVLGANVLTF	TGTGCCAGCAGCCAAGTTCTGGGGGCCAACGTCCTGACTTTC
TRBV29-1	TRBJ2-6	NA	NA	CSVYPAGANVLTF	TGCAGCGTTTATCCCGCGGGGGCCAACGTCCTGACTTTC
TRBV9	TRBJ2-3	NA	NA	CASSVGGTSGVADTQYF	TGTGCCAGCAGCGTAGGGGGAACGTCAGGGGTGGCAGATACGCAGTATTTT
TRBV4-2	TRBJ2-3	once	TRBD2	CASSRLGSGGFSTDTQYF	TGTGCCAGCAGCCGATTAGGTAGCGGGGGGTTTAGCACAGATACGCAGTATTTT
TRBV6-1	TRBJ1-6	NA	NA	CASSEVNNSPLHF	TGTGCCAGCAGTGAAGTCAATAATTCACCCCTCCACTTT
TRBV5-1	TRBJ2-3	NA	TRBD2	CASSKGLVGSSFTDTQYF	TGCGCCAGCAGCAAGGGACTAGTAGGGAGCAGTTTCACAGATACGCAGTATTTT
TRBV28	TRBJ2-2	NA	TRBD2	CASVISGGLIGELFF	TGTGCCAGCGTTATCAGCGGGGGGTTGATCGGGGAGCTGTTTTTT
TRBV29-1	TRBJ1-2	NA	NA	CSVGSLGAGIVYGYTF	TGCAGCGTTGGAAGCCTTGGGGCAGGGATTGTCTATGGCTACACCTTC
TRBV7-9	TRBJ1-2	NA	NA	CASSILVGQGTYGYTF	TGTGCCAGCAGCATACTCGTCGGACAAGGGACTTATGGCTACACCTTC
TRBV6-5	TRBJ2-1	NA	NA	CASRLDLYNEQFF	TGTGCCAGCAGGCTAGACCTTTACAATGAGCAGTTCTTC
TRBV4-2	TRBJ1-1	NA	NA	CASSQPPVMNTEAFF	TGTGCCAGCAGCCAACCGCCGGTAATGAACACTGAAGCTTTCTTT
TRBV18	TRBJ1-2	NA	NA	CASSPGGGRSYGYTF	TGTGCCAGCTCACCAGGCGGGGGGCGAAGCTATGGCTACACCTTC
TRBV10-2	TRBJ2-2	NA	NA	CASDEENTGELFF	TGCGCCAGCGACGAGGAGAACACCGGGGAGCTGTTTTTT
TRBV3-1/TRBV3-2	TRBJ1-6	NA	NA	CASSYYNSPLHF	TGTGCCAGCAGCTACTACAATTCACCCCTCCACTTT